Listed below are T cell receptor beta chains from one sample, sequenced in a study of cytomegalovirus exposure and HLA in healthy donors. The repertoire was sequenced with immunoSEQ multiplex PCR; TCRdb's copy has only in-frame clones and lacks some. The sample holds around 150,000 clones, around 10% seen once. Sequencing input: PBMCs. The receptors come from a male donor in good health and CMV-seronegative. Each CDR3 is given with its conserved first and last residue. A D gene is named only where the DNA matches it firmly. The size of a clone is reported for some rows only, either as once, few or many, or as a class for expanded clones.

TGTGCCAGCAGTTCCCCCGTCCGACTAGCGGGGGGAACAGATACGCAGTATTTT	CASSSPVRLAGGTDTQYF	TRBV28	NA	TRBJ2-3	TRBD2
TGTGCCAGCAGATCGGGACAGGGCGGCAAAAACATTCAGTACTTC	CASRSGQGGKNIQYF	TRBV11-1	NA	TRBJ2-4	TRBD1
TGTGCCAGCAGGAGACAGGGAGAAGGCCAGCCCCAGCATTTT	CASRRQGEGQPQHF	TRBV28	NA	TRBJ1-5	TRBD1
TGTGCCAGCAGTTCGGAGACCCAGTACTTC	CASSSETQYF	TRBV7-9	few	TRBJ2-5	NA
TGTGCCAGCAGCGTCTGGACAGGGGGCGAGCAGTACTTC	CASSVWTGGEQYF	TRBV11-3	few	TRBJ2-7	TRBD1
TGTGCCAGCAGCCTCCGGGACTCCAAAAACATTCAGTACTTC	CASSLRDSKNIQYF	TRBV6-5	few	TRBJ2-4	NA
TGTGCCAGCAGCCCGCGAGGGAGCTCTGGGGCCAACGTCCTGACTTTC	CASSPRGSSGANVLTF	TRBV7-9	NA	TRBJ2-6	NA
TGTGCCAGCAGTTTGGCGGGGACAAACACCATATATTTT	CASSLAGTNTIYF	TRBV28	few	TRBJ1-3	NA
TGTGCCAGCAGGTCTAGCGTCTCCTACGAGCAGTACTTC	CASRSSVSYEQYF	TRBV28	few	TRBJ2-7	NA
TGTGCCAGTAGTATAGCGGACAGGAGCAATCAGCCCCAGCATTTT	CASSIADRSNQPQHF	TRBV19	few	TRBJ1-5	TRBD1
TGTGCCAGCAGCTTGGTGACAGGGGGCGCGGCTGACTACACCTTC	CASSLVTGGAADYTF	TRBV5-4	NA	TRBJ1-2	TRBD1
TGCGCCAGCAGCCAAGTTGAGGGTAGGACAGGGGGCACCGGGGAGCTGTTTTTT	CASSQVEGRTGGTGELFF	TRBV4-1	few	TRBJ2-2	TRBD1
TGTGCTAGCAGCCCAACACAGGGTTCGCACGAGCAGTACTTC	CASSPTQGSHEQYF	TRBV7-7	NA	TRBJ2-7	NA
TGTGCCAGCAGCTTAGATCAGGGGGCCGGGACCCAGTACTTC	CASSLDQGAGTQYF	TRBV11-1	NA	TRBJ2-5	TRBD1
TGTGCCAGTAGACCCGGACAGCGTGGAGAGACCCAGTACTTC	CASRPGQRGETQYF	TRBV19	NA	TRBJ2-5	NA
TGTGCCAGCAGGCTTGCCGGTACAGCTCACACCTACGAGCAGTACTTC	CASRLAGTAHTYEQYF	TRBV7-3	few	TRBJ2-7	NA
TGTGCCAGCAGTCTACAGGGTAGTCAGCCCCAGCATTTT	CASSLQGSQPQHF	TRBV2	few	TRBJ1-5	NA
TGTGCCAGCAGCCCCAGGGAAGTAGATACGCAGTATTTT	CASSPREVDTQYF	TRBV2	NA	TRBJ2-3	NA
TGTGCCAGCAGCTATCAAATAGGCAATCAGCCCCAGCATTTT	CASSYQIGNQPQHF	TRBV7-8	NA	TRBJ1-5	NA
TGTGCCAGCAGTTTGGCGGTCCCCTACGAGCAGTACTTC	CASSLAVPYEQYF	TRBV27	few	TRBJ2-7	NA